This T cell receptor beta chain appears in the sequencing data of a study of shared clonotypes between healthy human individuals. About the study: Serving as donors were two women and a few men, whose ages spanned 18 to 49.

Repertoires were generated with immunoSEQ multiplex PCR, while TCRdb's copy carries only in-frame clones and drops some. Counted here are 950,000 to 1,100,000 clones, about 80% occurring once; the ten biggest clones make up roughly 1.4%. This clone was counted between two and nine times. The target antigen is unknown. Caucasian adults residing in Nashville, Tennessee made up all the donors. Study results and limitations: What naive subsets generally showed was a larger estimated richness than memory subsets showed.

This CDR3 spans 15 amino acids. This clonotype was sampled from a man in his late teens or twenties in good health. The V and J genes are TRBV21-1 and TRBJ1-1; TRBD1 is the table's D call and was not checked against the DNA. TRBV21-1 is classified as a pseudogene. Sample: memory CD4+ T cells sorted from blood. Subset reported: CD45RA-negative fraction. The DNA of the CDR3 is TGTGCCAGCAGCAGGCCAGGGGGAATGAACACTGAAGCTTTCTTT. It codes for CASSRPGGMNTEAFF.